The 20 T cell receptor beta chains below all came from one sample that was sequenced in a study of blood T cell repertoires in COVID-19. This table comes from immunoSEQ multiplex PCR, and its TCRdb copy is limited to in-frame clones, with some not included. The data hold roughly 200,000 clones, with 86% observed a single time. Sequencing was performed on PBMCs or T cells enriched from blood (not recorded which). These receptors came from a woman aged 25 to 39 who had been exposed to COVID-19.

V usage is TRBV19 and J usage is TRBJ1-1; 8 bases are shared with TRBD1. The junction had 13 bases not matched to a gene; V was cut back by 5 bases and J by 5 bases. This CDR3 region has 16 residues. CDR1 and CDR2 from the germline V gene are LNHDA and SQIVND (reference sequence). The CDR3 sequence: CASSLRTGTRGTEAFF. The CDR3, as DNA: TGTGCCAGTAGTCTCCGGACAGGGACTCGGGGGACTGAAGCTTTCTTT.

The chain links TRBV6-5 to TRBJ1-2, with D possibly being TRBD1 (5 bases). CDR1 and CDR2 from the germline V gene are MNHEY and SVGAGI. V was trimmed by 7 bases and J by 0 bases, leaving 12 bases between them. This CDR3 has 14 amino acids. The CDR3 DNA reads TGTGCCAGCAACCATAGACAGCCTAACTATGGCTACACCTTC. Its translation: CASNHRQPNYGYTF.

J is TRBJ2-3 and V is TRBV12-3 or TRBV12-4, with D unclear. Trimming removed 6 bases from V and 2 bases from J, with 6 bases in between. CDR3 length: 12 amino acids. CDR3 coding DNA: TGTGCCAGCAGGAGTCTCACAGATACGCAGTATTTT. Translated, it gives CASRSLTDTQYF.

CDR3 nucleotides: TGTGCCAGCAGTTTAATTCTAGCGGGGGGGCTCATAAATGAGCAGTTCTTC. This translates into CASSLILAGGLINEQFF. The chain recombines TRBV27 with TRBJ2-1; 12 nucleotides agree with TRBD2. Germline V gene lookup returns CDR1 MNHEY and CDR2 SMNVEV (reference sequence). CDR3 length: 17 residues. The V gene end was trimmed by 2 bases and the J gene end by 7 bases; junction bases not matched to a gene: 9.

In this sample, this clone turned up a few times. V and J are TRBV7-2 and TRBJ2-3; 9 positions agree with TRBD2. There are 16 residues in the CDR3. J was trimmed by 7 bases and V by 1 base; bases with no gene match: 9. Germline CDR1 SGHTA, CDR2 FQGNSA. CDR3 loop: CASSLGVGGGANTQYF. CDR3 coding DNA: TGTGCCAGCAGCTTAGGAGTAGGCGGGGGGGCGAATACGCAGTATTTT.

The chain employs TRBV28 and TRBJ1-1; 8 nucleotides match TRBD1. The CDR3 length is 14 residues. Germline V lookup: CDR1 MDHEN, CDR2 SYDVKM. Unmatched junction bases numbered 9, after V lost 7 bases and J lost 5 bases. This CDR3 reads CASTHQGAQTEAFF. DNA for the CDR3: TGTGCCAGCACCCACCAGGGGGCGCAAACTGAAGCTTTCTTT.

The chain uses TRBV9 and TRBJ2-1; unclear D gene. The CDR3 runs 11 residues. Germline V gene lookup returns CDR1 SGDLS and CDR2 YYNGEE. The V and J ends lost 3 bases and 10 bases respectively, with 8 bases between them. The CDR3, as DNA: TGTGCCAGCAGCGGGGTCGGGGAGCAGTTCTTC. Its protein is CASSGVGEQFF.

This rearrangement joins TRBV5-5 to TRBJ2-7; the match to TRBD1 covers 9 bases. The CDR3 runs to 15 residues. V was pared by 5 bases and J by 4 bases, with 10 bases of the junction left unmatched. Germline CDR1 SGHKS, CDR2 YYEKEE (reference sequence). CDR3 DNA: TGTGCCAGCAGATCCTGGACAGGGGCAATTTACGAGCAGTACTTC. Its translation: CASRSWTGAIYEQYF.

The chain combines TRBV11-3 with TRBJ1-3, with D unresolved. Germline CDR1 and CDR2: SGHNT and YENEEA. The CDR3 length is 15 residues. With 0 bases removed from V and 0 bases from J, the gap between germline ends came to 6 bases. CDR3 residues: CASSLEGNSGNTIYF. DNA of the CDR3: TGTGCCAGCAGCTTAGAGGGCAACTCTGGAAACACCATATATTTT.

The J gene is TRBJ2-1, the V gene TRBV6-6; 12 nucleotides agree with TRBD1. This CDR3 has 18 residues. The junction had 8 bases not matched to a gene; V was cut back by 5 bases and J by 0 bases. Germline lookup yields CDR1 MNHNY and CDR2 SVGAGI (reference sequence). This chain's CDR3 is CASSPPPGQGASYNEQFF. For the CDR3, the DNA is TGTGCCAGCAGTCCACCTCCGGGACAGGGGGCCTCCTACAATGAGCAGTTCTTC.

In its sample, this clone was seen once. The V call is TRBV9, the J call TRBJ2-3; possible D gene TRBD2, 5 bases. Trimming removed 1 base from V and 6 bases from J, with 15 bases in between. This CDR3 comprises 15 residues. The germline V gene encodes CDR1 SGDLS and CDR2 YYNGEE. In nucleotides, the CDR3 is TGTGCCAGCAGCGTAACCGCCCTAGCCACGGATACGCAGTATTTT. It translates to CASSVTALATDTQYF.

The CDR3 bases are TGTGCCAGCAGCCCTGGAGTCCACAGGGCCGTTAATGAAAAACTGTTTTTT. As protein: CASSPGVHRAVNEKLFF. The chain uses TRBV3-1 (or the pseudogene TRBV3-2) and TRBJ1-4; a weak D match, TRBD1 (6 bases). The CDR3 sequence is 17 residues long. Trimming removed 4 bases from V and 4 bases from J, with 19 bases in between. Germline values: CDR1 LGHDT, CDR2 YNNKEL (reference sequence).

The chain is built from TRBV19 and TRBJ1-4, with a weak D call TRBD1 (5 bases). The germline V and J ends were trimmed by 3 bases and 8 bases, with 10 bases remaining between them. This CDR3 region has 13 residues. CDR1 is LNHDA, CDR2 SQIVND, per germline (reference sequence). The CDR3 here is CASSIQGGEKLFF. The CDR3 DNA follows: TGTGCCAGTAGTATCCAGGGAGGGGAAAAACTGTTTTTT.

The chain combines TRBV18 with TRBJ1-6; the match to TRBD1 covers 7 bases. V dropped 1 base and J dropped 0; count of bases not matched to a gene: 12. Looked up from germline, CDR1 is KGHSH and CDR2 is LQKENI. The CDR3 extends over 20 amino acids. The CDR3 DNA reads TGTGCCAGCTCACCACTCCCTGGACAGGCTTCTAGCTCCTATAATTCACCCCTCCACTTT. Translating gives CASSPLPGQASSSYNSPLHF.

This clone was detected once. This chain links TRBV20-1 with TRBJ1-6; 9 nucleotides agree with TRBD1. The CDR3 runs 15 residues. The germline CDR1 and CDR2 sequences are DFQATT and SNEGSKA (reference sequence). With 3 bases clipped from V and 5 bases from J, the junction kept 5 bases outside the gene matches. The CDR3 bases are TGCAGTGCTAGTGGGGGACAGGGCAATAATTCACCCCTCCACTTT. The encoded protein is CSASGGQGNNSPLHF.

V gene TRBV28 combines with J gene TRBJ2-3; the match to TRBD2 covers 8 bases. The CDR3 spans 12 residues. CDR1 and CDR2 from the germline V gene are MDHEN and SYDVKM. V shed 6 bases and J 10 bases; nucleotides not matched to a gene: 6. CDR3 DNA: TGTGCCAGCAGGGGGACTAGTTTCGCGCAGTATTTT. Its protein product is CASRGTSFAQYF.

The chain joins TRBV19 to TRBJ1-1, with unresolved D. Trimming took 7 bases from V and 2 from J, leaving 17 bases between them. In germline, CDR1 is LNHDA, CDR2 SQIVND (reference sequence). CDR3 length: 15 residues. CDR3 nucleotide sequence: TGTGCCAGTACCCGCGGCAGTTCGATAAACACTGAAGCTTTCTTT. The encoded protein is CASTRGSSINTEAFF. The variable domain in full, with the rest retrieved from reference TRBV19 and TRBJ1-1, is DGGITQSPKYLFRKEGQNVTLSCEQNLNHDAMYWYRQDPGQGLRLIYYSQIVNDFQKGDIAEGYSVSREKKESFPLTVTSAQKNPTAFYLCASTRGSSINTEAFFGQGTRLTVV.

The V gene is TRBV10-3, the J gene TRBJ1-1; TRBD1 matches at 8 bases. The germline V gene has CDR1 ENHRY and CDR2 SYGVKD. Trimming cost V 0 bases and J 4 bases; bases outside gene matches: 4. CDR3 length: 15 residues. CDR3 DNA sequence: TGTGCCATCAGTGAGTCCTTACAGGGGGTCACTGAAGCTTTCTTT. Amino acids: CAISESLQGVTEAFF.

This chain connects TRBV5-1 to TRBJ2-5; 9 bases match TRBD2. The CDR3 covers 15 residues. The J segment lost 1 base and the V segment lost 6 bases, leaving 7 bases of the junction unmatched. Germline CDR1 reads SGHRS; CDR2 reads YFSETQ. CDR3 loop: CASKAPSGVQETQYF. As DNA, the CDR3 is TGCGCCAGCAAGGCGCCTAGCGGGGTCCAAGAGACCCAGTACTTC.

The genes are TRBV30 and TRBJ1-2; a weak D match, TRBD1 (6 bases). Germline CDR1 and CDR2: GTSNPN and SVGIG (reference sequence). Trimming cost V 1 base and J 8 bases, with 14 bases left between them. The CDR3 loop spans 13 amino acids. This CDR3 is CAWSGHRAGGYTF. In nucleotides, the CDR3 is TGTGCCTGGAGTGGACACAGGGCTGGGGGCTACACCTTC. The full variable domain, completed using reference TRBV30 and TRBJ1-2, is SQTIHQWPATLVQPVGSPLSLECTVEGTSNPNLYWYRQAAGRGLQLLFYSVGIGQISSEVPQNLSASRPQDRQFILSSKKLLLSDSGFYLCAWSGHRAGGYTFGSGTRLTVV.